This is a list of T cell receptor beta chains from one sample in a study of T cells in narcolepsy. Generated by immunoSEQ multiplex PCR, the TCRdb table keeps only in-frame clones and is missing some. The sample lists about 35,000 clones; 75% to 90% were seen once. Input material: CD45RA- memory CD4+ T cells from PBMCs. The receptors here all came from a human donor with narcolepsy. Both conserved end residues are part of each CDR3. A D gene is named only where the DNA matches it firmly. Clone size is shown for a subset of rows, as once, few, many or a class of expanded clone.

size,D,J,V,CDR3,DNA
-,-,TRBJ1-5,TRBV2,CASRGNSNQPQHF,TGTGCCAGCAGGGGGAATAGCAATCAGCCCCAGCATTTT
-,-,TRBJ2-1,TRBV10-3,CAISESDRTTRNEQFF,TGTGCCATCAGTGAGTCGGATCGGACTACCCGCAATGAGCAGTTCTTC
once,TRBD2,TRBJ2-3,TRBV7-2,CASSLRGGTSGTLDTQYF,TGTGCCAGCAGCTTACGAGGGGGGACTAGCGGGACTCTGGATACGCAGTATTTT
-,-,TRBJ2-1,TRBV28,CASSFGSDSVSQFF,TGTGCCAGCAGTTTCGGCTCGGATTCGGTATCTCAGTTCTTC
-,TRBD1,TRBJ1-2,TRBV18,CASSPRDSQFNYGYTF,TGTGCCAGCTCACCACGGGACAGTCAGTTTAACTATGGCTACACCTTC
-,-,TRBJ1-2,TRBV7-2,CASSARWDYGYTF,TGTGCCAGCAGCGCCAGGTGGGACTATGGCTACACCTTC
-,-,TRBJ2-5,TRBV11-3,CASSLARGFQETQYF,TGTGCCAGCAGCTTGGCCAGGGGATTCCAAGAGACCCAGTACTTC
-,-,TRBJ1-2,TRBV28,CASSPMSYSNYGYTF,TGTGCCAGCAGCCCAATGTCCTATTCTAACTATGGCTACACCTTC
-,-,TRBJ2-5,TRBV7-8,CASSLDPLRETQYF,TGTGCCAGCAGCTTAGACCCCCTGAGGGAGACCCAGTACTTC
-,-,TRBJ2-1,TRBV5-1,CASSLAASNEQFF,TGCGCCAGCAGCTTGGCAGCATCCAATGAGCAGTTCTTC
-,TRBD1,TRBJ2-5,TRBV5-4,CASSPGGAGTGGMKTQYF,TGTGCCAGCAGCCCCGGGGGAGCGGGGACAGGGGGCATGAAGACCCAGTACTTC
-,TRBD1,TRBJ1-1,TRBV7-2,CASSPVPGQGEAFF,TGTGCCAGCAGCCCTGTCCCGGGACAGGGTGAAGCTTTCTTT
-,-,TRBJ2-5,TRBV30,CAWAGATQYF,TGTGCCTGGGCTGGGGCGACCCAGTACTTC
-,TRBD2,TRBJ2-5,TRBV5-6,CASSPTLAGTRETQYF,TGTGCCAGCAGCCCCACCCTAGCGGGGACGAGGGAGACCCAGTACTTC
few,-,TRBJ1-5,TRBV28,CASSSVEPGAQPQHF,TGTGCCAGCAGTTCAGTGGAGCCTGGGGCTCAGCCCCAGCATTTT
-,-,TRBJ1-2,TRBV28,CASIDWGDGYTF,TGTGCCAGCATTGATTGGGGGGATGGCTACACCTTC
-,-,TRBJ1-1,TRBV27,CASRHTGPTAFF,TGTGCCAGCAGACATACAGGGCCGACAGCTTTCTTT
-,-,TRBJ1-4,TRBV28,CASSSFPGATNEKLFF,TGTGCCAGCAGTTCATTCCCAGGAGCAACTAATGAAAAACTGTTTTTT
-,TRBD2,TRBJ2-5,TRBV7-2,CASSPRASGVRGETQYF,TGTGCCAGCAGCCCCCGGGCTAGCGGGGTAAGGGGGGAGACCCAGTACTTC
-,TRBD2,TRBJ2-1,TRBV7-2,CASKSGRARNEQFF,TGTGCCAGCAAGAGCGGGAGGGCCAGGAATGAGCAGTTCTTC
-,-,TRBJ1-3,TRBV4-2,CASSQEAFGGSSGNTIYF,TGTGCCAGCAGCCAAGAAGCCTTCGGAGGCAGCTCTGGAAACACCATATATTTT
-,-,TRBJ1-6,TRBV2,CASSDLNSNSYNSPLHF,TGTGCCAGCAGTGATTTAAACTCTAACTCCTATAATTCACCCCTCCACTTT
few,TRBD2,TRBJ2-7,TRBV4-2,CASSQDQLAGGAYEQYF,TGTGCCAGCAGCCAAGATCAACTAGCGGGGGGGGCGTACGAGCAGTACTTC
-,-,TRBJ2-3,TRBV5-6,CASSLGELERTDTQYF,TGTGCCAGCAGCTTGGGGGAGCTGGAACGCACAGATACGCAGTATTTT
-,TRBD1,TRBJ2-5,TRBV30,CAWSGGRGRGEETQYF,TGTGCCTGGAGTGGGGGCAGGGGGCGAGGGGAAGAGACCCAGTACTTC
once,TRBD2,TRBJ2-7,TRBV28,CASKTGGLAGSGYEQYF,TGTGCCAGCAAAACAGGGGGACTAGCGGGATCCGGGTACGAGCAGTACTTC
-,-,TRBJ2-7,TRBV7-2,CASSLSRFNEQYF,TGTGCCAGCAGCTTATCCCGATTTAACGAGCAGTACTTC
-,-,TRBJ2-7,TRBV7-8,CASSPSHYEQYF,TGTGCCAGCAGCCCTAGTCACTACGAGCAGTACTTC
-,TRBD1,TRBJ2-7,TRBV5-1,CASTGTGGWEQYF,TGCGCCAGCACGGGGACAGGGGGGTGGGAGCAGTACTTC
few,TRBD1,TRBJ2-5,TRBV6-1,CAGTGGGRETQYF,TGTGCCGGCACAGGGGGCGGCCGAGAGACCCAGTACTTC
-,-,TRBJ1-5,TRBV6-1,CASTGAPNGQPQHF,TGTGCCAGCACGGGGGCGCCCAATGGTCAGCCCCAGCATTTT
-,-,TRBJ2-5,TRBV7-2,CASSSTPNVGETQYF,TGTGCCAGCAGCTCTACTCCCAACGTGGGGGAGACCCAGTACTTC
-,TRBD1,TRBJ2-6,TRBV5-6,CASSSTGQGAGANVLTF,TGTGCCAGCAGCTCGACGGGACAGGGAGCCGGGGCCAACGTCCTGACTTTC
-,TRBD2,TRBJ2-2,TRBV5-5,CASSLAGGRGKTGELFF,TGTGCCAGCAGCTTAGCGGGGGGTCGAGGCAAGACCGGGGAGCTGTTTTTT
few,-,TRBJ2-1,TRBV5-4,CASSLQVRYNEQFF,TGTGCCAGCAGCTTACAGGTGAGGTACAATGAGCAGTTCTTC